This T cell receptor (beta chain) comes out of a study of blood T cell repertoires in COVID-19. About the study: T cells, B-cell-depleted T cells, or PBMCs supplied cDNA or gDNA.

The Seattle patients joined while their infection was active and were tracked longitudinally afterward. This clone appeared a few times. Trimming took 3 bases from V and 7 from J; bases not matched to a gene: 10. The length of the CDR3 is 16 residues. Germline lookup yields CDR1 SGHRS and CDR2 YFSETQ. Original handling: Nucleated cell number was recorded as an estimate derived from reference gene primer amplification. Measured with immunoSEQ multiplex PCR; TCRdb has only the in-frame clones, and not every one. V and J calls and clone size are as listed in that table; D and trimming were resolved from the DNA. The sample shows hundreds of thousands of clones, over 75% of them seen only once.

The receptor's source is a man aged 45-65 years with COVID-19, enrolled during active disease. V gene TRBV5-1 combines with J gene TRBJ1-6, with 7 bases aligning to TRBD1. The sequenced sample consisted of peripheral blood. As DNA, the CDR3 is TGCGCCAGCAGCTCGGGACAGCTCACGGGCAATTCACCCCTCCACTTT. This codes for CASSSGQLTGNSPLHF.